Below, 15 T cell receptor beta chains from the same sample are listed, as sequenced in a study of beta chain features in type 1 diabetes. All of the isolated RNA was reverse transcribed, so expressed TCRB transcripts were sequenced. Assay: immunoSEQ multiplex PCR; the TCRdb copy retains only in-frame clones and omits some. The table lists some 640,000 clones, over 11% of them singletons. Whole-study results and caveats: Shortening of TCRB CDR3s, moderate but significant, appeared in all four CD4+ subsets of Type 1 diabetes patients.

These receptors are not linked to any known antigen. Sequenced sample: naive CD4+ T cells from blood. The receptors shown here come from a man aged 18 to 29 with type 1 diabetes.

This chain joins TRBV9 and TRBJ2-3; TRBD2 is a possible D gene (5 bases). Germline CDR1 SGDLS, CDR2 YYNGEE. The V end was cut by 2 bases, the J end by 8 bases, with 18 bases between. The CDR3 has 15 residues. The CDR3 bases are TGTGCCAGCAGCGTCGAGGACTCCCCCTTGGGTACGCAGTATTTT. Translating gives CASSVEDSPLGTQYF.

This clone turned up a few times. The V call is TRBV7-2, the J call TRBJ2-1; D possibly corresponds to TRBD2 (7 bases). Germline lookup yields CDR1 SGHTA and CDR2 FQGNSA. V was cut by 7 bases and J by 4 bases, with 20 bases left in between. The CDR3 has 16 residues. The CDR3 loop reads CASTPPSGTIYNEQFF. In DNA, the CDR3 is TGTGCCAGCACGCCCCCAAGCGGGACAATTTACAATGAGCAGTTCTTC.

The V call is TRBV9, the J call TRBJ2-2; D may be TRBD1 (5 bases). V lost 3 bases to trimming and J lost 8 bases, with 14 bases between them. Per the germline V gene, CDR1 is SGDLS and CDR2 is YYNGEE. CDR3 length: 14 amino acids. CDR3 sequence reads: CASSEGSGVGELFF. CDR3 sequence (DNA): TGTGCCAGCAGCGAGGGGTCAGGCGTAGGGGAGCTGTTTTTT.

This clone has more than one count but fewer than ten. V gene TRBV7-9 combines with J gene TRBJ1-2; D not resolved. Germline values: CDR1 SEHNR, CDR2 FQNEAQ (reference sequence). The CDR3 runs to 14 residues. V dropped 1 base and J dropped 7 bases, with 13 bases sitting between them. CDR3 in amino acids: CASSLERLVGGYTF. CDR3 in DNA: TGTGCCAGCAGCTTAGAACGTCTTGTGGGTGGCTACACCTTC.

The chain combines TRBV12-5 with TRBJ2-2; D is possibly TRBD2 (7 bases). Deletions cut 6 bases from V and 2 bases from J, with 19 bases between. This CDR3 contains 17 residues. The germline gives CDR1 LGHNT, CDR2 FRNRAP. The CDR3 here is CASGPGGTTFNTGELFF. The CDR3 DNA is TGTGCTAGTGGCCCGGGGGGCACTACCTTTAACACCGGGGAGCTGTTTTTT. Using reference TRBV12-5 and TRBJ2-2 for the parts outside the CDR3, the full variable domain is DARVTQTPRHKVTEMGQEVTMRCQPILGHNTVFWYRQTMMQGLELLAYFRNRAPLDDSGMPKDRFSAEMPDATLATLKIQPSEPRDSAVYFCASGPGGTTFNTGELFFGEGSRLTVL.

This clone appeared a few times. The sample has other DNA sequences that encode this CDR3 too. The chain carries TRBV30 and TRBJ2-3; TRBD1 matches at 7 bases. The CDR3 is made up of 12 amino acids. Germline V gene sequence: CDR1 GTSNPN, CDR2 SVGIG (reference sequence). V dropped 7 bases and J dropped 8; count of bases not matched to a gene: 9. CDR3 protein: CALGQQASTQYF. For the CDR3, the DNA is TGTGCCTTGGGACAGCAGGCAAGTACGCAGTATTTT.

This chain uses TRBV6-5 with TRBJ1-2, with 7 nucleotides matching TRBD1. Germline CDR1 MNHEY, CDR2 SVGAGI. With 5 bases clipped from V and 6 bases from J, the junction kept 3 bases outside the gene matches. This CDR3 comprises 12 residues. CDR3 sequence reads: CASSATGNGYTF. CDR3 coding DNA: TGTGCCAGCAGTGCGACAGGGAATGGCTACACCTTC.

This clone occurred a few times. The J gene is TRBJ2-3, the V gene TRBV30, with D perhaps matching TRBD2 (5 bases). V lost 4 bases to trimming and J lost 1 base, with 9 bases between them. The CDR3 contains 13 residues. Germline CDR1 reads GTSNPN; CDR2 reads SVGIG (reference sequence). CDR3 in amino acids: CAWKGRGTDTQYF. For the CDR3, the DNA is TGTGCCTGGAAAGGGCGGGGCACAGATACGCAGTATTTT. The full variable domain, completed using reference TRBV30 and TRBJ2-3, is SQTIHQWPATLVQPVGSPLSLECTVEGTSNPNLYWYRQAAGRGLQLLFYSVGIGQISSEVPQNLSASRPQDRQFILSSKKLLLSDSGFYLCAWKGRGTDTQYFGPGTRLTVL.

The chain employs TRBV25-1 and TRBJ1-2; D gene uncertain. CDR3 size: 15 residues. V lost 3 bases and J 4 bases, leaving 15 bases between the germline ends. CDR1 and CDR2 (germline): MGHDK, SYGVNS. CDR3 in DNA: TGTGCCAGCAGTGATTTCCGGGCCCCCGGCTATGGCTACACCTTC. As protein: CASSDFRAPGYGYTF.

This clone turned up a few times. The chain uses TRBV7-9 and TRBJ1-1, with a weak D call TRBD1 (6 bases). V was trimmed by 0 bases and J by 7 bases, leaving 12 bases between them. Germline V gene lookup returns CDR1 SEHNR and CDR2 FQNEAQ (reference sequence). The CDR3 is 14 amino acids. The CDR3 loop reads CASSLAFADSEAFF. DNA for the CDR3: TGTGCCAGCAGCTTAGCGTTTGCGGACAGTGAAGCTTTCTTT.

This chain connects TRBV19 to TRBJ2-6, with 9 nucleotides matching TRBD1. The CDR3 totals 16 residues. Looked up from germline, CDR1 is LNHDA and CDR2 is SQIVND (reference sequence). Unmatched junction bases numbered 4, after V lost 5 bases and J lost 2 bases. CDR3 DNA: TGTGCCAGTAGTCGTCGGACAGGGGCTGGGGCCAACGTCCTGACTTTC. As protein: CASSRRTGAGANVLTF.

This CDR3 reads CASSEARAYEQYF. CDR3 nucleotide sequence: TGTGCCAGCAGTGAAGCGAGGGCCTACGAGCAGTACTTC. The V and J genes are TRBV6-1 and TRBJ2-7; possibly TRBD2 for D (5 bases). V lost 0 bases and J lost 2, with 5 bases in between. CDR3 length: 13 amino acids. CDR1 is MNHNS, CDR2 SASEGT, per germline.

This clone has only a few counts. The chain is built from TRBV6-5 and TRBJ1-1; D call uncertain. This CDR3 is 14 amino acids long. Trimming removed 5 bases from V and 4 bases from J, with 14 bases in between. Germline CDR1 is MNHEY and CDR2 is SVGAGI. CDR3 residues: CASSAAPLGTEAFF. In DNA, the CDR3 is TGTGCCAGCAGTGCCGCCCCGTTGGGCACTGAAGCTTTCTTT.

This rearrangement joins TRBV7-6 to TRBJ2-1, with D perhaps matching TRBD2 (5 bases). This CDR3 has 15 residues. Trimming stripped 4 bases from V and 5 bases from J, with 15 bases between. Per the germline V gene, CDR1 is SGHVS and CDR2 is FNYEAQ. The CDR3 DNA reads TGTGCCAGCAGCTCACGGACGGGGTCGCACAATGAGCAGTTCTTC. Translated, it gives CASSSRTGSHNEQFF.

This clone was picked up a small number of times. V is TRBV7-6 and J is TRBJ2-5; either TRBD1 or TRBD2 may fit D (5 bases each). CDR1 SGHVS and CDR2 FNYEAQ come from the germline V gene. Trimming shortened V by 4 bases and J by 4 bases, and 13 bases separated the two germline ends. This CDR3 has 14 residues. Written as DNA, the CDR3 is TGTGCCAGCAGCTACGGGACGGTGGGAGAGACCCAGTACTTC. It is translated as CASSYGTVGETQYF.